The 13 T cell receptor beta chains below all came from one sample that was sequenced in a study of blood T cell dynamics during melanoma immunotherapy. Time point in this sample: week 3, after first cycle of checkpoint inhibitor. TCRdb's table, derived via immunoSEQ multiplex PCR, lists solely in-frame clones and lacks some. The table includes about 15,000 clones, 92% detected once. The sequencing used blood, collected from a patient treated with checkpoint blockade. The receptors were gathered from a human donor with melanoma.

The CDR3 loop reads CASSYLLSGPNTEAFF. Here the CDR3 DNA reads TGTGCCAGCAGTTACCTCCTCAGTGGGCCTAACACTGAAGCTTTCTTT. The V gene is TRBV6-5, the J gene TRBJ1-1; no clear D gene. The CDR3 is 16 residues long. Germline-derived CDR1 and CDR2 are MNHEY and SVGAGI. V lost 2 bases and J lost 2, with 15 bases in between.

The chain employs TRBV4-2 and TRBJ2-5; possibly TRBD1 for D (6 bases). The CDR3 is 15 residues long. The V and J ends lost 1 base and 5 bases respectively, with 14 bases between them. The germline V gene has CDR1 LGHNA and CDR2 YNFKEQ. CDR3 sequence (DNA): TGTGCCAGCAGCCAAGCGACAGGTGGATCGGAGACCCAGTACTTC. It codes for CASSQATGGSETQYF.

This clone was seen a handful of times. The J gene is TRBJ1-6, the V gene TRBV21-1. TRBV21-1 is designated a pseudogene. The CDR3 spans 20 residues. CDR3 nucleotide sequence: TGTGCCAGCAGCAAAGTTCGGGACTCACGCCGGGATTCCTATAATTCACCCCTCCACTTT. Translation: CASSKVRDSRRDSYNSPLHF.

The sample holds one count of this clone. The chain is built from TRBV11-3 and TRBJ2-2; D gene unclear. Trimming cost V 2 bases and J 5 bases, with 0 bases left between them. The CDR3 has 11 residues. Looked up from germline, CDR1 is SGHNT and CDR2 is YENEEA. The CDR3 protein is CASSLTGELFF. The CDR3 DNA reads as TGTGCCAGCAGCTTAACCGGGGAGCTGTTTTTT.

V is TRBV30 and J is TRBJ2-6, with TRBD1 as a possible D gene (6 bases). Germline CDR1 is GTSNPN and CDR2 is SVGIG (reference sequence). V was pared by 0 bases and J by 0 bases, with 12 bases between. The CDR3 is 17 residues long. The CDR3 region has the DNA TGTGCCTGGAGTGTGAAGCAGGGGAACTCTGGGGCCAACGTCCTGACTTTC. It specifies CAWSVKQGNSGANVLTF.

The gene calls are TRBV5-1 and TRBJ1-6, with D possibly being TRBD1 (6 bases). V was pared by 5 bases and J by 10 bases, with 13 bases between. CDR1 is SGHRS and CDR2 is YFSETQ in the germline V gene. The CDR3 consists of 13 residues. CDR3 DNA: TGCGCCAGCAGGTGGACAGTACAATCACCCCTCCACTTT. Its translation: CASRWTVQSPLHF.

In DNA, the CDR3 is TGTGCCAGCAGTATTCCGAAGCGGGAAGAAGGAAATGAGCAGTTCTTC. This encodes CASSIPKREEGNEQFF. This rearrangement joins TRBV6-4 to TRBJ2-1; TRBD2 matches at 7 bases. CDR1 MRHNA and CDR2 SNTAGT come from the germline V gene. The trim removed 5 bases at V and 7 bases at J, leaving 14 bases unmatched. This CDR3 region has 16 residues.

The V and J genes are TRBV7-8 and TRBJ2-7, with 7 bases lining up with TRBD1. Germline loops: CDR1 SGHVS, CDR2 FQNEAQ. With 5 bases clipped from V and 1 base from J, the junction kept 5 bases outside the gene matches. The CDR3 sequence is 14 residues long. CDR3 sequence (DNA): TGTGCCAGCAGCCTGGGGACAGCTTCCTACGAGCAGTACTTC. Its protein product is CASSLGTASYEQYF.

The chain's CDR3 is CASRLAGVNEQFF. CDR3 DNA: TGTGCCAGTCGACTAGCGGGAGTCAATGAGCAGTTCTTC. This chain joins TRBV27 and TRBJ2-1; the match to TRBD2 covers 12 bases. V lost 9 bases to trimming and J lost 6 bases; unmatched junction nucleotides: 3. Per germline, CDR1 MNHEY and CDR2 SMNVEV (reference sequence). This CDR3 region has 13 residues.

The rearrangement uses TRBV4-2 and TRBJ2-7; the D gene is possibly TRBD2 (6 bases). The CDR3 has 11 amino acids. V was cut by 5 bases and J by 6 bases, with 8 bases left in between. CDR1 is LGHNA, CDR2 YNFKEQ, per germline. DNA of the CDR3: TGTGCCAGCAGCAGGGGAGGCGAGCAGTACTTC. Amino acid sequence: CASSRGGEQYF.

V gene TRBV7-2 combines with J gene TRBJ2-7; 9 nucleotides line up with TRBD1. V lost 2 bases and J lost 7; bases outside the gene matches: 9. This CDR3 has 15 residues. CDR1 is SGHTA, CDR2 FQGNSA, per germline. CDR3 sequence: CASSLMFMDRGEQYF. In DNA, the CDR3 is TGTGCCAGCAGCTTAATGTTTATGGACAGGGGTGAGCAGTACTTC.

The V call is TRBV2, the J call TRBJ2-7; TRBD2 is a possible D gene (6 bases). Germline V lookup: CDR1 SNHLY, CDR2 FYNNEI. There are 13 residues in the CDR3. V lost 8 bases and J 0 bases, leaving 11 bases between the germline ends. The CDR3 DNA reads as TGTGCCAGCGGGACTTTCAGCTCCTACGAGCAGTACTTC. Translating it yields CASGTFSSYEQYF.

V is TRBV30 and J is TRBJ2-2, with D hard to call. Deletions cut 2 bases from V and 6 bases from J, with 4 bases between. Germline CDR1 is GTSNPN and CDR2 is SVGIG (reference sequence). The CDR3 loop spans 11 amino acids. The CDR3 nucleotides read TGTGCCTGGAGTTATTCCGGGGAGCTGTTTTTT. Amino acid sequence: CAWSYSGELFF. Combining the CDR3 with reference TRBV30 and TRBJ2-2 gives the whole variable domain SQTIHQWPATLVQPVGSPLSLECTVEGTSNPNLYWYRQAAGRGLQLLFYSVGIGQISSEVPQNLSASRPQDRQFILSSKKLLLSDSGFYLCAWSYSGELFFGEGSRLTVL.